This TCR beta chain is drawn from a study of blood T cell repertoires in COVID-19. For the study at large: Sample material is recorded as cDNA or gDNA derived from T cells, B-cell-depleted T cells, or PBMCs.

Clones were read by immunoSEQ multiplex PCR, and TCRdb kept only the in-frame ones, dropping some. The repertoire holds about 110,000 clones, with around 90% as singletons. Germline values: CDR1 MNHEY, CDR2 SMNVEV (reference sequence). The trim removed 7 bases at V and 15 bases at J, leaving 10 bases unmatched. This CDR3 is 13 amino acids long. The receptor's source is a human donor in a cohort sampled during active COVID-19. Sequencing was done on a sample of peripheral blood. V usage is TRBV27 and J usage is TRBJ2-1; 12 bases agree with TRBD2. The CDR3 spells CASTQRRTSGMFF. In DNA, the CDR3 is TGTGCCAGCACTCAAAGGCGGACTAGCGGGATGTTCTTC.